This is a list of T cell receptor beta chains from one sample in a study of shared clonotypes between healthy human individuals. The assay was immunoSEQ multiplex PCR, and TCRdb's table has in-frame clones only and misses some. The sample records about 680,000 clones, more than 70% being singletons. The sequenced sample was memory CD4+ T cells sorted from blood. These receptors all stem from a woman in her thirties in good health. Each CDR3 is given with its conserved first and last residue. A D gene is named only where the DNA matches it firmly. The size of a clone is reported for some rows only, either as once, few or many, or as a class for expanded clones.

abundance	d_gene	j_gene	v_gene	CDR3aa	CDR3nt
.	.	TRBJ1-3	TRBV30	CAWSPPHGQRGNTIYF	TGTGCCTGGAGTCCCCCTCACGGGCAGCGTGGAAACACCATATATTTT
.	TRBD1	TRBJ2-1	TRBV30	CAWTRDRGLYNEQFF	TGTGCCTGGACCCGAGACAGGGGCCTATACAATGAGCAGTTCTTC
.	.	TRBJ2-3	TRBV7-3	CASSLRPTYTDTQYF	TGTGCCAGCAGCTTACGGCCCACCTACACAGATACGCAGTATTTT
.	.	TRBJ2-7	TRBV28	CASSFPPPVTNYEQYF	TGTGCCAGCAGTTTTCCCCCTCCCGTGACAAACTACGAGCAGTACTTC
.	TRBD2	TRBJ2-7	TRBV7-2	CASSSTLGEGGWEQYF	TGTGCCAGCAGCTCGACGCTTGGGGAGGGAGGATGGGAGCAGTACTTC
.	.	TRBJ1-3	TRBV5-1	CASSFQDRSSGNTIYF	TGCGCCAGCAGCTTCCAGGACCGCTCCTCTGGAAACACCATATATTTT
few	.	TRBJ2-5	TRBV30	CASEKSPGETQYF	TGTGCCTCAGAAAAGTCCCCGGGGGAGACCCAGTACTTC
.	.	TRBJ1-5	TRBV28	CASRKGVGNQPQHF	TGTGCCAGCCGTAAGGGGGTAGGAAATCAGCCCCAGCATTTT
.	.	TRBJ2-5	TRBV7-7	CASSPRGVRETQYF	TGTGCCAGCAGCCCACGGGGAGTGAGAGAGACCCAGTACTTC
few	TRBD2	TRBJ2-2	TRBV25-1	CASSEMSGGHPGELFF	TGTGCCAGCAGTGAAATGTCGGGGGGGCATCCCGGGGAGCTGTTTTTT
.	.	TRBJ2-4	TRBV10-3	CAIPVIVDIQYF	TGTGCCATCCCAGTTATTGTGGACATTCAGTACTTC
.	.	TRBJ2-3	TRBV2	CASGLLTMDTQYF	TGTGCCAGCGGACTTCTAACCATGGATACGCAGTATTTT
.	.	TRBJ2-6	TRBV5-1	CASSLISTAASGANVLTF	TGCGCCAGCAGCTTGATCTCGACAGCCGCGTCTGGGGCCAACGTCCTGACTTTC
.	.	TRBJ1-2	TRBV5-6	CASSLRSSTGYGYTF	TGTGCCAGCAGCTTGAGGTCATCGACGGGCTATGGCTACACCTTC
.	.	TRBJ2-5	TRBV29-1	CSVRRGTWETQYF	TGCAGCGTTCGTCGGGGGACCTGGGAGACCCAGTACTTC
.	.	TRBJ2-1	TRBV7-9	CASSLLGTNKINEQFF	TGTGCCAGCAGCTTACTGGGGACAAATAAGATCAATGAGCAGTTCTTC
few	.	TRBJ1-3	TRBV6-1	CASRRGGESGNTIYF	TGTGCCAGCAGGAGGGGGGGAGAGTCTGGAAACACCATATATTTT
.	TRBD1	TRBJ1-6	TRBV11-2	CASSLDINRGSPLHF	TGTGCCAGCAGCTTGGATATAAACAGGGGATCACCCCTCCACTTT
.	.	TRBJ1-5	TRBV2	CASSREGHQPQHF	TGTGCCAGCAGTCGGGAGGGGCATCAGCCCCAGCATTTT
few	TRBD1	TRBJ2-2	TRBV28	CASVRQGANTGELFF	TGTGCCAGCGTCCGACAGGGGGCAAACACCGGGGAGCTGTTTTTT
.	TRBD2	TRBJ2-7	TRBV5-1	CASSGVASGLPAYEQYF	TGCGCCAGCAGCGGGGTAGCTAGCGGGTTGCCGGCCTACGAGCAGTACTTC
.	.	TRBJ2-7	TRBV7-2	CASSSPGSGGGSYEQYF	TGTGCCAGCAGCTCCCCGGGGAGCGGTGGCGGGTCCTACGAGCAGTACTTC
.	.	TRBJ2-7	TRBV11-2	CASSTQVNSYEQYF	TGTGCCAGCAGCACACAGGTAAACTCCTACGAGCAGTACTTC
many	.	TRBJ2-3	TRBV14	CASSQGGGINADTQYF	TGTGCCAGCAGCCAAGGTGGCGGGATTAACGCAGATACGCAGTATTTT
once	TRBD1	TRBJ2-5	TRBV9	CASSVEGTGAIETQYF	TGTGCCAGCAGCGTTGAAGGGACAGGTGCCATTGAGACCCAGTACTTC
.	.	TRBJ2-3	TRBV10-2	CASSPGSDTQYF	TGCGCCAGCAGCCCTGGGTCGGATACGCAGTATTTT
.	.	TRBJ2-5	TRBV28	CATRLGVEETQYF	TGTGCCACTCGACTAGGCGTCGAGGAGACCCAGTACTTC
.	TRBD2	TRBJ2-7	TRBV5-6	CASSLASGRAYEQYF	TGTGCCAGCAGCTTGGCCAGCGGGAGGGCCTACGAGCAGTACTTC
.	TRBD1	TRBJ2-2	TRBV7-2	CASSGQGYTGELFF	TGTGCCAGCAGCGGACAGGGGTACACCGGGGAGCTGTTTTTT
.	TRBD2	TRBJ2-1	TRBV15	CATSARLAGYNEQFF	TGTGCCACCAGCGCCCGACTAGCGGGTTACAATGAGCAGTTCTTC
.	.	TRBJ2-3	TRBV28	CASSSSAWDTQYF	TGTGCCAGCAGTTCCTCTGCGTGGGATACGCAGTATTTT
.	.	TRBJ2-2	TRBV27	CASAHSDSQNTGELFF	TGTGCCAGTGCTCACTCGGACAGCCAGAACACCGGGGAGCTGTTTTTT
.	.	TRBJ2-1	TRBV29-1	CSVDPGRELNEQFF	TGCAGCGTTGATCCGGGAAGGGAATTGAATGAGCAGTTCTTC
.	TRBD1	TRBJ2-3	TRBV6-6	CASRQGNADTQYF	TGTGCCAGCAGACAGGGGAACGCAGATACGCAGTATTTT
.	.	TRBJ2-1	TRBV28	CASSLEERAAPNNEQFF	TGTGCCAGCAGTTTGGAGGAGCGGGCGGCCCCTAACAATGAGCAGTTCTTC
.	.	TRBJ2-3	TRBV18	CASSPTTDTQYF	TGTGCCAGCTCACCAACCACAGATACGCAGTATTTT
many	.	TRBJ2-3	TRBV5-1	CASSLNSETDTQYF	TGCGCCAGCAGCTTGAATAGCGAGACGGATACGCAGTATTTT
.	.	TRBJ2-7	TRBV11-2	CASSLEGTRGPYEQYF	TGTGCCAGCAGCTTAGAGGGTACTAGGGGTCCCTACGAGCAGTACTTC
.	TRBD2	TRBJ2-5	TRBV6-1	CASSGGVTSGAFQETQYF	TGTGCCAGCAGTGGAGGTGTAACTAGCGGGGCGTTCCAAGAGACCCAGTACTTC
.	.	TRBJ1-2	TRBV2	CASSPRTDYGYTF	TGTGCCAGCAGTCCCCGGACGGACTATGGCTACACCTTC
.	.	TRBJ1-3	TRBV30	CAWSVFDSHKAGNTIYF	TGTGCCTGGAGTGTATTCGACAGCCATAAGGCTGGAAACACCATATATTTT
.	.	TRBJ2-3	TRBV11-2	CASSQGTGLGTDTQYF	TGTGCCAGCAGCCAAGGGACGGGACTCGGAACAGATACGCAGTATTTT
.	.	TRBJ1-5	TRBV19	CASSIQVGGQPQHF	TGTGCCAGTAGTATACAGGTCGGAGGCCAGCCCCAGCATTTT
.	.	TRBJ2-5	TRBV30	CAVKTGFQETQYF	TGTGCCGTCAAGACAGGATTCCAAGAGACCCAGTACTTC
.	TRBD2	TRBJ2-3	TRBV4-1	CASSQETIAGARTDTQYF	TGCGCCAGCAGCCAAGAAACTATAGCGGGAGCCCGCACAGATACGCAGTATTTT
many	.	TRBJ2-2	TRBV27	CASRGIGGAGELFF	TGTGCCAGCAGAGGGATAGGTGGGGCCGGGGAGCTGTTTTTT
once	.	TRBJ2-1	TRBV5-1	CASSLDEGPEQFF	TGCGCCAGCAGCTTGGACGAGGGGCCGGAGCAGTTCTTC
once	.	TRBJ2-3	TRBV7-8	CASRGRGDTQYF	TGTGCCAGCAGGGGACGAGGAGATACGCAGTATTTT
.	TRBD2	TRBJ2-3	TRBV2	CASTPLAVTDTQYF	TGTGCCAGCACTCCACTAGCGGTCACAGATACGCAGTATTTT
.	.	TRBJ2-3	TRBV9	CASSVRESDADTQYF	TGTGCCAGCAGCGTACGGGAGTCGGATGCAGATACGCAGTATTTT
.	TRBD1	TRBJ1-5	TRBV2	CASSEAVQGAQPQHF	TGTGCCAGCAGTGAAGCGGTGCAGGGGGCTCAGCCCCAGCATTTT
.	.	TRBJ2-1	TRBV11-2	CASSLGEYNEQFF	TGTGCCAGCAGCTTAGGCGAGTACAATGAGCAGTTCTTC
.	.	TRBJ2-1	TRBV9	CASSVGLSSYNEQFF	TGTGCCAGCAGCGTAGGACTATCCTCCTACAATGAGCAGTTCTTC